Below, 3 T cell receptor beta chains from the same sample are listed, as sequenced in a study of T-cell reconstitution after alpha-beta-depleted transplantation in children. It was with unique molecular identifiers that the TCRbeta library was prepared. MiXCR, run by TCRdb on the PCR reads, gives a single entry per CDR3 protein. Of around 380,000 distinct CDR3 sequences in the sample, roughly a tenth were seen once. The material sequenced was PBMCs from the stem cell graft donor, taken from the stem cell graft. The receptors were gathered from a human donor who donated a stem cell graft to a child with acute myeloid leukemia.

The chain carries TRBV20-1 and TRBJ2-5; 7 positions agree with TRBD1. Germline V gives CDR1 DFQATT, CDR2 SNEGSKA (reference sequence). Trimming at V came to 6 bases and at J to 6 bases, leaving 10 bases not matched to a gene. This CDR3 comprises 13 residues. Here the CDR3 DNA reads TGCAGTGCCCCGGGTGAGGGGGCCAAGACCCAGTACTTC. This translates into CSAPGEGAKTQYF.

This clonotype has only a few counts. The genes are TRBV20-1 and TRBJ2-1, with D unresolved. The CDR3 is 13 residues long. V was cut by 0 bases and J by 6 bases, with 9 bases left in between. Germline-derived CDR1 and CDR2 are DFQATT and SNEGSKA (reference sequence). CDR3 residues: CSARDPRVNEQFF. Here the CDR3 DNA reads TGCAGTGCTAGAGATCCGAGAGTCAATGAGCAGTTCTTC.

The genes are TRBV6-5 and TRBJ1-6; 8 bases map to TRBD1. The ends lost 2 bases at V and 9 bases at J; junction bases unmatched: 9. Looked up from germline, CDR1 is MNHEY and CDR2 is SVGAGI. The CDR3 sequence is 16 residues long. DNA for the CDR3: TGTGCCAGCAGTTACAGGACAGGGAAGGCGAGTTCACCCCTCCACTTT. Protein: CASSYRTGKASSPLHF.